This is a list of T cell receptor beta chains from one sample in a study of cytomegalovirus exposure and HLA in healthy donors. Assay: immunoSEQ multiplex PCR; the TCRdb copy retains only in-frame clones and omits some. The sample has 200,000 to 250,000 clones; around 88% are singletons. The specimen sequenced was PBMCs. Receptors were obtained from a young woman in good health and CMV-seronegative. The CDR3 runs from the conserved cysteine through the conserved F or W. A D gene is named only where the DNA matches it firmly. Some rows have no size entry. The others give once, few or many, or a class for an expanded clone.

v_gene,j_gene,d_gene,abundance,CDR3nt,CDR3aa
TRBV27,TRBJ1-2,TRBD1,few,TGTGCCAGCCACTCCGGGACAGGGCCACCTGGCTACACCTTC,CASHSGTGPPGYTF
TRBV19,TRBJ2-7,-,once,TGTGCCAGTACTTCAACGGGTCTTTCCTACGAGCAGTACTTC,CASTSTGLSYEQYF
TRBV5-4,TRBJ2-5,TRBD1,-,TGTGCCAGCAGCGTACGACAGGGTGGTGTGACCCAGTACTTC,CASSVRQGGVTQYF
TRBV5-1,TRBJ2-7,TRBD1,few,TGCGCCAGCAGCTCGGGACAGGGGGTCGGACCCTACGAGCAGTACTTC,CASSSGQGVGPYEQYF
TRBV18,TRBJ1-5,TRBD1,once,TGTGCCAGCACCGGACAGGCAAATCAGCCCCAGCATTTT,CASTGQANQPQHF
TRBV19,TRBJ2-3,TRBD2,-,TGTGCCAGTAGAGCGGCTAGCGGGGGGGATACGCAGTATTTT,CASRAASGGDTQYF
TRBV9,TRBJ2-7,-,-,TGTGCCAGCAGCGTAGCAAGCGGTTACTCCTACGAGCAGTACTTC,CASSVASGYSYEQYF
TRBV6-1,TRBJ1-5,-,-,TGTGCCAGCAGTGAGTTCGGGGGATTTAGCAATCAGCCCCAGCATTTT,CASSEFGGFSNQPQHF
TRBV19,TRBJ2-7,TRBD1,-,TGTGCCAGTAGTTCTGCCGGGACAGCCTACGAGCAGTACTTC,CASSSAGTAYEQYF
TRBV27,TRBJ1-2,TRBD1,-,TGTGCCAGCAGTTTTGTGCAGGGGGAATCCGTTGGGGGCTACACCTTC,CASSFVQGESVGGYTF
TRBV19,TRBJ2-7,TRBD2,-,TGTGCCAGTATGACCCCTATAGCGGGGGGTTACGAGCAGTACTTC,CASMTPIAGGYEQYF
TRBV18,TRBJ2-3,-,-,TGTGCCAGCTCACCACCGCTCGGGAAAACAGATACGCAGTATTTT,CASSPPLGKTDTQYF
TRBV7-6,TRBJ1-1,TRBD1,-,TGTGCCAGCAGCCGAGACAGGGACACTGAAGCTTTCTTT,CASSRDRDTEAFF
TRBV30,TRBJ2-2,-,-,TGTGCCTGGTTTCCTATCGGCGGCGGGGCCATCACCGGGGAGCTGTTTTTT,CAWFPIGGGAITGELFF
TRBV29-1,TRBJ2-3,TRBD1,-,TGCAGCCAACTGGGACAGGGAAATACGCAGTATTTT,CSQLGQGNTQYF
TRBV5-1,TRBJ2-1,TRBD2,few,TGCGCCAGCAGCTTGTGGGATAGCGGGGGAGTATCTGCTAAATGGCAGTTCTTC,CASSLWDSGGVSAKWQFF
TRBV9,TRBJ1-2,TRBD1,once,TGTGCCAGCAGAGGGGACAGGGATGGGTATGGCTACACCTTC,CASRGDRDGYGYTF
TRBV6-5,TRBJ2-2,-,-,TGTGCCAGCATGTGGGGGCCCGAGCCCGGGGAGCTGTTTTTT,CASMWGPEPGELFF
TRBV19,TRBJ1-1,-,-,TGTGCCAGTAGTAGAAGACGGGGCACTGAAGCTTTCTTT,CASSRRRGTEAFF
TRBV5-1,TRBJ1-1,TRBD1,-,TGCGCCAGCGGAACCGGGACAGTGAACACTGAAGCTTTCTTT,CASGTGTVNTEAFF
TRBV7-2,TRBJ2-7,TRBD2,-,TGTGCCAGCAGCGGAGCGGGGAGGGGATCACAAACCACCTACGAGCAGTACTTC,CASSGAGRGSQTTYEQYF
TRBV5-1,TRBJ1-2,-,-,TGCGCCAGCAGACCGGGATCGTTTGGGACTTATGGCTACACCTTC,CASRPGSFGTYGYTF
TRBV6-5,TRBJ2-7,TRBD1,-,TGTGCCAGCAGAAAAGGGACAGCGGTACCCTACGAGCAGTACTTC,CASRKGTAVPYEQYF
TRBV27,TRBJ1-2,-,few,TGTGCCAGCAGTTTATCCTACGGCTACACCTTC,CASSLSYGYTF
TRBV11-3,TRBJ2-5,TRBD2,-,TGTGCCAGCAGCTTTCTTAGCGGGAGGGCCGGGGAGACCCAGTACTTC,CASSFLSGRAGETQYF
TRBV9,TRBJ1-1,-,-,TGTGCCAGCAGCGTAGCCGGGGGTAGCACTGAAGCTTTCTTT,CASSVAGGSTEAFF
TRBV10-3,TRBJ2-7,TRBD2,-,TGTGCCATCAGTGAGATGACTAGCGGGGCCTACGAGCAGTACTTC,CAISEMTSGAYEQYF
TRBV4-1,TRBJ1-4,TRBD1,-,TGCGCCAGCAGGCTCACAGGGGGTAGGACTAATGAAAAACTGTTTTTT,CASRLTGGRTNEKLFF
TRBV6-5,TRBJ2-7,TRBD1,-,TGTGCCAGCAGTTATTCCGGGACAGGGATCAACGAGCAGTACTTC,CASSYSGTGINEQYF
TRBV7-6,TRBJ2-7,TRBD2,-,TGTGCCAGCGGTAGCGGGGGGGCCTTCGAGCAGTACTTC,CASGSGGAFEQYF
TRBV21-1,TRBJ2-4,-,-,TGTGCCAGCAGCAAAGCTCGTCGAGCCAAAAACATTCAGTACTTC,CASSKARRAKNIQYF
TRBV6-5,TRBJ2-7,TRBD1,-,TGTGCCAGCAGTCAAGACAGGGGTACCTACGAGCAGTACTTC,CASSQDRGTYEQYF
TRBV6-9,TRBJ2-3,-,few,TGTGCCAGCTGCCATCCGGGAGATACGCAGTATTTT,CASCHPGDTQYF
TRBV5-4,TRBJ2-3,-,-,TGTGCCAGCAGCTTATCCGGGACACATACAGATACGCAGTATTTT,CASSLSGTHTDTQYF
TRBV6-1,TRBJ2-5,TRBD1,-,TGTGCCACCAACAACTACAGGGGGCAAGAGACCCAGTACTTC,CATNNYRGQETQYF
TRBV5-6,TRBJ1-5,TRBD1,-,TGTGCCAGCAGCATTAAGGACAGGGGTGGCAATCAGCCCCAGCATTTT,CASSIKDRGGNQPQHF
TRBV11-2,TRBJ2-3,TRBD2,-,TGTGCCAGCAGCTTAGTCCCACGACTAGCGGGAGAGGTAGATACGCAGTATTTT,CASSLVPRLAGEVDTQYF
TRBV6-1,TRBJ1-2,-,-,TGTGCCAGCAGTGAAGCAGGGGCGGATGGCTACACCTTC,CASSEAGADGYTF
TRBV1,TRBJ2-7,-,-,TGCACCAGCAGCCAAGATTCGACTAGCGACTTGTACGAGCAGTACTTC,CTSSQDSTSDLYEQYF
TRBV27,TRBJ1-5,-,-,TGTGCCAGCGGGCTTTTTCAGCCCCAGCATTTT,CASGLFQPQHF
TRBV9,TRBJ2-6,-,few,TGTGCCAGCACCGGTGGGACTGGATTCTCTGGGGCCAACGTCCTGACTTTC,CASTGGTGFSGANVLTF
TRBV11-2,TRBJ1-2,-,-,TGTGCCAGCAGCTTAGTCGACAGTAACTATGGCTACACCTTC,CASSLVDSNYGYTF
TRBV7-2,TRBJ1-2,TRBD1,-,TGTGCCAGCAGCCCCCTCAGGGGGGATGGCTACACCTTC,CASSPLRGDGYTF
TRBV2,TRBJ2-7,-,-,TGTGCCAGCAGAGCGACAGTAGGCTACGAGCAGTACTTC,CASRATVGYEQYF
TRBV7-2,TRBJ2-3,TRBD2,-,TGTGCCAGCAGCTTAGTATTGGGACTAGCGGGGCTGGGCGCAGATACGCAGTATTTT,CASSLVLGLAGLGADTQYF
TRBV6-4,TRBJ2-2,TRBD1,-,TGTGCCAGCAGTGCGTGGGACAGGGGATATACCGGGGAGCTGTTTTTT,CASSAWDRGYTGELFF
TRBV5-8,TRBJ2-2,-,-,TGTGCCAGCAGCTTTAGGAACACCGGGGAGCTGTTTTTT,CASSFRNTGELFF
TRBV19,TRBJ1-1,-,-,TGTGCCAGTAAGGGGATGAACACTGAAGCTTTCTTT,CASKGMNTEAFF
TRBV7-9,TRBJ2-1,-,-,TGTGCCAGCAGCCCGATCAGTTGGGAGGGGGTCGGTGAGCAGTTCTTC,CASSPISWEGVGEQFF
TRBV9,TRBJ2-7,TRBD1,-,TGTGCCAGCAGCGAGGGCCGGGACAGGGCGTTGGACGAGCAGTACTTC,CASSEGRDRALDEQYF
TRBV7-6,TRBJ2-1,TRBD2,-,TGTGCCAGCAGTCTTGGGCGAGCGGGAGCTCGCAATGAGCAGTTCTTC,CASSLGRAGARNEQFF
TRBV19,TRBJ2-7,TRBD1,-,TGTGCCAGCGGGACAGGGTTCTCCTACGAGCAGTACTTC,CASGTGFSYEQYF
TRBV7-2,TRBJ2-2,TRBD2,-,TGTGCCAGCATACGAGGCACTAGCGGGAGAAGTGGCGGGGAGCTGTTTTTT,CASIRGTSGRSGGELFF
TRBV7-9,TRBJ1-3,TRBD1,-,TGTGCCAGCAGCCCCGGGACAGGGTTCGGAAACACCATATATTTT,CASSPGTGFGNTIYF
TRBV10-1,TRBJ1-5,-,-,TGCGCCAGCAAGAGGGGGGGGAGCAATCAGCCCCAGCATTTT,CASKRGGSNQPQHF
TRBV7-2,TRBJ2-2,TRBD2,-,TGTGCCAGCAGCTTAGTCAATATGGGACTAGCGGTTCCCGGGGAGCTGTTTTTT,CASSLVNMGLAVPGELFF
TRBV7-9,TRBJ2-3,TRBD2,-,TGTGCCAGCAGCCCCTCGGGACTAGCGGGTGCTGCAGATACGCAGTATTTT,CASSPSGLAGAADTQYF
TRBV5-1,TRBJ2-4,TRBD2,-,TGCGCCAGCAGCACCCAACCTCTAGCGGGAGGAGCCAAAAACATTCAGTACTTC,CASSTQPLAGGAKNIQYF
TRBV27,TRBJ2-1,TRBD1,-,TGTGCCACCCGTGTGGCAGGGGGCTTTTCAACGTTCTACAATGAGCAGTTCTTC,CATRVAGGFSTFYNEQFF
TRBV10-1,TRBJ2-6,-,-,TGCGCCAGCAGTCTGTCGGGGGCCAACGTCCTGACTTTC,CASSLSGANVLTF